This T cell receptor (beta chain) derives from a study of shared clonotypes between healthy human individuals. General observations from the study: Four donors had around 5% of their naive CD4 clonotypes in common. Estimated clonotype richness was generally higher in naive than memory subsets. The study drew on few donors, limiting represented genetic and exposure-history diversity.

Measured with immunoSEQ multiplex PCR; TCRdb has only the in-frame clones, and not every one. Among around 610,000 clones, approximately 96% were seen once, and the ten largest hold around 0.1%. In the naive CD8 group, cells lacked CD45RO and were positively selected for CCR7, so terminally differentiated effector memory CD45RA+ cells were left out. On this clone itself: The antigen is not known.

The sequenced sample was naive CD8+ T cells sorted from blood. The TCR originated in a woman aged 25-40 years in good health.

The CDR3 DNA reads as TGCACCAGCAGCCAAGCCCTCGAAAGCGGGAGAGCAACGAATGAGCAGTTCTTC. This encodes CTSSQALESGRATNEQFF. The chain recombines TRBV1 with TRBJ2-1; the table's D call, TRBD2, has no DNA check behind it. TRBV1 is assigned pseudogene status. The CDR3 is made up of 18 amino acids.